This T cell receptor beta chain was captured in a study of patients and donors after allogeneic stem cell transplantation. CDR1 is LNHDA, CDR2 SQIVND, per germline (reference sequence). This CDR3 has 16 residues. The V gene lost 5 bases and the J gene lost 8 bases, with 21 bases spanning the gap. TCRdb called the RT-PCR reads again in MiXCR, with one record for every CDR3 protein. The data show roughly 190,000 distinct CDR3 sequences, 41% seen once. The chain couples TRBV19 to TRBJ1-4; the D gene is possibly TRBD1 (5 bases). The sample comprised blood, either unsorted or a sorted T cell fraction (not recorded which). The sequence was collected from a human donor who was either an allogeneic HSCT recipient or a stem cell or donor lymphocyte infusion donor (not recorded which). It is not recorded whose cells these are; they may come from a transplant donor. The CDR3 region is CASSWTVNGGYEKLFF. The CDR3 bases are TGTGCCAGTAGTTGGACGGTGAACGGGGGGTACGAAAAACTGTTTTTT.